This TCR beta chain is from a study of blood T cell repertoires in COVID-19. At the level of the study: COVID-19 samples from acute and convalescent phases originated in the United States, Italy and Spain. Sources were T cells, B-cell-depleted T cells, or PBMCs; the material itself was cDNA or gDNA.

As originally analysed: How many nucleated cells were present was estimated from reference gene primer amplification. Generated by immunoSEQ multiplex PCR, the TCRdb table keeps only in-frame clones and is missing some. V and J calls and clone size are as listed in that table; D and trimming were resolved from the DNA. The repertoire includes some 200,000 clones, around 84% of them detected once, and around 5.7% sits in the top ten. V lost 1 base, J lost 1 base, and 3 bases stayed unmatched. The CDR3 is 15 amino acids. Looked up from germline, CDR1 is SGHTA and CDR2 is FQGNSA. What was sequenced was peripheral blood. The chain couples TRBV7-2 to TRBJ1-1; 7 bases are a match to TRBD1. This TCR derives from a man at least 80 years old with acute or convalescent COVID-19. The CDR3 reads CASSLEGQKNTEAFF. For the CDR3, the DNA is TGTGCCAGCAGCTTAGAGGGACAGAAGAACACTGAAGCTTTCTTT.